These 13 T cell receptor beta chains were sequenced from one sample in a study of T cells in Graves' hyperthyroidism and ophthalmopathy. It was RNA transcripts that yielded the amplified TCR beta CDR3 regions. First-round RT-PCR targeting the TCR CDR3 was performed with the HTBI primer set. TCRdb reprocessed the multiplex PCR reads with MiXCR, giving one entry per CDR3 protein. Here the sample spans about 290,000 distinct CDR3 sequences, 15% to 20% being singletons. The sample comprised blood. These receptor sequences come from a woman aged 60-70 years with Graves' ophthalmopathy.

The genes are TRBV2 and TRBJ2-1, with 10 bases fitting TRBD2. CDR3 size: 16 residues. Losses at the gene ends were 4 bases for V and 4 bases for J; bases not matched to a gene: 7. Germline CDR1 is SNHLY and CDR2 is FYNNEI. The CDR3 spells CASSGTSGNLYNEQFF. For the CDR3, the DNA is TGTGCCAGCAGTGGGACTAGCGGAAACCTTTACAATGAGCAGTTCTTC.

At least ten counts were recorded for this clonotype. The chain couples TRBV7-2 to TRBJ2-2; D perhaps matches TRBD2 (7 bases). Trimming removed 6 bases at V and 6 bases at J, with 14 bases between. Germline CDR1 SGHTA, CDR2 FQGNSA. The CDR3 loop spans 14 amino acids. DNA for the CDR3: TGTGCCAGCAGTCCGGGGGGCTGGTCCGGGGAGCTGTTTTTT. Amino acids: CASSPGGWSGELFF.

This clonotype was observed a few times. The DNA of the CDR3 is TGTGCTAGTCAACGGGGGAACTATGGCTACACCTTC. It codes for CASQRGNYGYTF. The J gene is TRBJ1-2, the V gene TRBV12-5, with a tentative D call TRBD1 (5 bases). V lost 8 bases and J lost 2, with 9 bases in between. The CDR3 is 12 amino acids. Germline lookup yields CDR1 LGHNT and CDR2 FRNRAP.

This clonotype was seen only a few times. V and J are TRBV4-2 and TRBJ2-2; D possibly corresponds to TRBD2 (6 bases). V gave up 6 bases and J gave up 3 bases, with 14 bases separating them. This CDR3 is 15 amino acids long. CDR1 is LGHNA and CDR2 is YNFKEQ in the germline V gene. The CDR3 sequence is CASSPTGLDTGELFF. DNA of the CDR3: TGTGCCAGCAGTCCTACGGGACTGGACACCGGGGAGCTGTTTTTT.

This clonotype has a count of ten or more. The chain couples TRBV2 to TRBJ2-7; 9 bases agree with TRBD1. V lost 5 bases, J lost 2 bases, and 4 bases stayed unmatched. CDR3 length: 14 residues. Germline V CDR1 and CDR2: SNHLY, FYNNEI. CDR3 sequence reads: CASSQQGATYEQYF. CDR3 DNA sequence: TGTGCCAGCAGTCAACAGGGGGCGACCTACGAGCAGTACTTC.

This clonotype was seen many times. This chain joins TRBV7-9 and TRBJ1-2; the D is unclear. In germline, CDR1 is SEHNR, CDR2 FQNEAQ (reference sequence). Trimming took off 4 bases at V and 7 bases at J, with 16 bases between the two ends. CDR3 length equals 14 residues. CDR3 sequence: CASSSRVMLSGYTF. As DNA, the CDR3 is TGTGCCAGCAGCTCGAGGGTTATGTTGAGTGGCTACACCTTC.

This clonotype was seen at least ten times. CDR3 residues: CASSPQALRTEAFF. The DNA of the CDR3 is TGTGCCAGCAGTCCACAGGCGTTACGGACTGAAGCTTTCTTT. This chain connects TRBV28 to TRBJ1-1; tentative D call: TRBD1 (5 bases). Trimming took 5 bases from V and 5 from J, leaving 15 bases between them. Germline V gives CDR1 MDHEN, CDR2 SYDVKM. The CDR3 sequence is 14 residues long.

This clonotype was seen repeatedly, ten times or more. The chain carries TRBV18 and TRBJ2-7, with D perhaps given as TRBD1 or TRBD2 (5 bases each). The CDR3 sequence is 14 residues long. Germline CDR1 is KGHSH and CDR2 is LQKENI. V shed 4 bases and J shed 5 bases, with 15 bases lying between them. For the CDR3, the DNA is TGTGCCAGCTCACTTACCACGGGGCTCGACGAGCAGTACTTC. Translation: CASSLTTGLDEQYF.

This clonotype was recorded many times. This CDR3 is CASSPVGRNNYGYTF. The CDR3 coding sequence is TGTGCCAGCAGCCCTGTTGGACGGAATAACTATGGCTACACCTTC. The chain employs TRBV7-8 and TRBJ1-2; D is uncertain. In germline, CDR1 is SGHVS, CDR2 FQNEAQ. CDR3 size: 15 residues. V lost 5 bases to trimming and J lost 1 base, with 14 bases between them. The full variable domain, with the rest looked up from reference TRBV7-8 and TRBJ1-2, is GAGVSQSPRYKVAKRGQDVALRCDPISGHVSLFWYQQALGQGPEFLTYFQNEAQLDKSGLPSDRFFAERPEGSVSTLKIQRTQQEDSAVYLCASSPVGRNNYGYTFGSGTRLTVV.

This clonotype appeared many times. The V call is TRBV2, the J call TRBJ1-5; D is perhaps TRBD1 (6 bases). The germline V gene has CDR1 SNHLY and CDR2 FYNNEI. The CDR3 has 16 amino acids. Trimming took off 1 base at V and 0 bases at J, with 10 bases between the two ends. The DNA of the CDR3 is TGTGCCAGCAGTGAAGACGGACAGTTTAGCAATCAGCCCCAGCATTTT. This translates into CASSEDGQFSNQPQHF.

In this sample, this clonotype turned up many times. This chain links TRBV6-2 or TRBV6-3 with TRBJ2-5; D is unresolved. V lost 2 bases and J lost 2, with 9 bases in between. The CDR3 sequence is 14 residues long. Germline V CDR1 and CDR2: MNHEY, SVGEGT. DNA for the CDR3: TGTGCCAGCAGTTACGGGTCGCTTCAAGAGACCCAGTACTTC. It specifies CASSYGSLQETQYF.

This clonotype came up many times. V usage is TRBV20-1 and J usage is TRBJ1-2, with D possibly matching TRBD1 (5 bases). V was pared by 3 bases and J by 4 bases, with 18 bases between. This CDR3 is built from 15 residues. Germline V gene sequence: CDR1 DFQATT, CDR2 SNEGSKA (reference sequence). Here the CDR3 DNA reads TGCAGTGCTAGGGATCCGGGACGGAGCATCTATGGCTACACCTTC. This encodes CSARDPGRSIYGYTF.

This clonotype was observed a handful of times. A much larger clone lies a single base off, so this may be a read error. This chain links TRBV2 with TRBJ2-7; D is possibly TRBD2 (5 bases). CDR1 SNHLY and CDR2 FYNNEI come from the germline V gene. This CDR3 is 11 amino acids long. V shed 8 bases and J shed 6 bases, with 11 bases lying between them. CDR3 protein: CASQRAGEQYF. The CDR3 nucleotides read TGTGCCAGCCAAAGGGCGGGCGAGCAGTACTTC.